The present entry profiles one T cell receptor beta chain with its context. The antigen remains undetermined. The data stem from a study of yellow fever vaccine responses in identical twins. General study results and limits: Convergence reportedly seemed to mark part of the twins' vaccine T cell response, with personalization marking the rest.

With 2 bases clipped from V and 0 bases from J, the junction kept 1 base outside the gene matches. CDR3 length equals 16 residues. Germline CDR1 SGHTA, CDR2 FQGTGA. MiXCR was run by TCRdb on the RT-PCR reads, yielding one entry per CDR3 protein. The table shows approximately 9,700 distinct CDR3 sequences, with over 80% occurring only once. The chain is built from TRBV7-3 and TRBJ2-2, with 9 bases fitting TRBD2. This material consisted of T cells from blood (PBMCs), unsorted or a sorted subset (not recorded which), taken before or after yellow fever vaccination (not recorded which). This clonotype originated in a woman aged 18-35 years who received the yellow fever vaccine. As DNA, the CDR3 is TGTGCCAGCAGCTTAGCGGGAGGGACGAACACCGGGGAGCTGTTTTTT. This translates into CASSLAGGTNTGELFF.